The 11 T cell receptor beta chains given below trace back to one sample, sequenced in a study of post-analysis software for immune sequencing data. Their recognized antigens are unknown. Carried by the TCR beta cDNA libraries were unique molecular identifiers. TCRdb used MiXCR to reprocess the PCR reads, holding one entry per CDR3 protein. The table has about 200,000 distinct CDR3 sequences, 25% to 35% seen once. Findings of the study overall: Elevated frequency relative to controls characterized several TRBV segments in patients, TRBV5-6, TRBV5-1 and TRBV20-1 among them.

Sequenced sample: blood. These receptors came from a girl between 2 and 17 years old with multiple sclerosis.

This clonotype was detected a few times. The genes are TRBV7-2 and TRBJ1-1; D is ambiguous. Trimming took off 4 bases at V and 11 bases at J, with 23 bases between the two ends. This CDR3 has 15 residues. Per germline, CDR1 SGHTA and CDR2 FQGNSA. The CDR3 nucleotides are TGTGCCAGCAGCTACCTCTCTGGGATCTCGAAGGGTGCTTTCTTT. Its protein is CASSYLSGISKGAFF. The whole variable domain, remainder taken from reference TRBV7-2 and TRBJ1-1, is GAGVSQSPSNKVTEKGKDVELRCDPISGHTALYWYRQSLGQGLEFLIYFQGNSAPDKSGLPSDRFSAERTGGSVSTLTIQRTQQEDSAVYLCASSYLSGISKGAFFGQGTRLTVV.

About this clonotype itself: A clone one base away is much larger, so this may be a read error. The CDR3 DNA follows: TGTGCCAGCAGCCCTGGCTGGACAGGGTTCGGGGATACGCAGTATTTT. It encodes CASSPGWTGFGDTQYF. The J gene is TRBJ2-3, the V gene TRBV28; 8 bases line up with TRBD1. The CDR3 sequence is 16 residues long. CDR1 is MDHEN, CDR2 SYDVKM, per germline. The J segment lost 6 bases and the V segment lost 6 bases, leaving 14 bases of the junction unmatched.

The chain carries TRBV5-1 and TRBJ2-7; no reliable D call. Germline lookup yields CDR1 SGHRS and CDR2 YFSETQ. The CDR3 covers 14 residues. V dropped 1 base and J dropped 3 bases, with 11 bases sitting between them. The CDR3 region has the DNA TGCGCCAGCAGCTTGCGTGGTGGTGGCTACGAGCAGTACTTC. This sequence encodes CASSLRGGGYEQYF.

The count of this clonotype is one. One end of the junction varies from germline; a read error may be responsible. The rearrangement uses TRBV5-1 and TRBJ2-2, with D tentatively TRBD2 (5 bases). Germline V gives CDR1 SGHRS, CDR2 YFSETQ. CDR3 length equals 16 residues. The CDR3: CASSLSALANTGERFF. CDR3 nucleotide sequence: TGCGCCAGCAGCTTGTCGGCTCTAGCAAACACCGGGGAGCGGTTTTTT.

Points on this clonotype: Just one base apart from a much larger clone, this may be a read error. CDR3 region: CASHGPTYEQFF. CDR3 nucleotides: TGTGCCAGCCACGGTCCCACCTACGAGCAGTTCTTC. The chain is built from TRBV28 and TRBJ2-1; no clear D. V shed 8 bases and J shed 10 bases, with 15 bases lying between them. Looked up from germline, CDR1 is MDHEN and CDR2 is SYDVKM. This CDR3 region has 12 residues.

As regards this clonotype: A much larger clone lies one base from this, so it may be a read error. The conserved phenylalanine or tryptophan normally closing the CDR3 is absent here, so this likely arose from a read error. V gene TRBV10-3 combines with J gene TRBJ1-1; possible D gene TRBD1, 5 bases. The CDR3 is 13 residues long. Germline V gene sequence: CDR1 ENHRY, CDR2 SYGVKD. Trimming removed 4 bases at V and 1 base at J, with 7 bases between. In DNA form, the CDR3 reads TGTGCCATCAGTGGACAGCGGAACACTGAAGCTTTCCTT. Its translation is CAISGQRNTEAFL.

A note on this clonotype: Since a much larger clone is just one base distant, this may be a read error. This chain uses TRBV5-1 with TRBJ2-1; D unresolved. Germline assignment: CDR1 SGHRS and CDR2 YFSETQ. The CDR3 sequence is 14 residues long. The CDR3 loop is CASSLELVNGEQVF. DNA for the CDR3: TGCGCCAGCAGCTTGGAACTGGTGAATGGTGAGCAGGTCTTC.

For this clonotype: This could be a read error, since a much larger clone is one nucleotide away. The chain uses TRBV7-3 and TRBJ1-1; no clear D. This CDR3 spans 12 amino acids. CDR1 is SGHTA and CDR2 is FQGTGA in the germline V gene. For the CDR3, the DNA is TGTGCCAGCAGCTCACGGAACGCTGAAGCTTTCTTT. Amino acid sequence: CASSSRNAEAFF.

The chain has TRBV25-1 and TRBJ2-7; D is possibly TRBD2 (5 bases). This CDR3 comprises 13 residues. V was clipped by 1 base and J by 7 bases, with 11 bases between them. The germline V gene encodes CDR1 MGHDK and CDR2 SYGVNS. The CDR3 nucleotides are TGTGCCAGCAGTGAATCCGGGATCGGGGAGCAGTACTTC. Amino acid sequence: CASSESGIGEQYF.

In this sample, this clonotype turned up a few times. CDR3 amino acids: CASSEWAGTSYNEQFF. CDR3 DNA sequence: TGCGCCAGCAGCGAGTGGGCGGGGACCTCCTACAATGAGCAGTTCTTC. The chain recombines TRBV4-1 with TRBJ2-1, with D tentatively TRBD2 (6 bases). CDR3 size: 16 residues. V was cut by 5 bases and J by 0 bases, with 14 bases left in between. Germline loops: CDR1 MGHRA, CDR2 YSYEKL.

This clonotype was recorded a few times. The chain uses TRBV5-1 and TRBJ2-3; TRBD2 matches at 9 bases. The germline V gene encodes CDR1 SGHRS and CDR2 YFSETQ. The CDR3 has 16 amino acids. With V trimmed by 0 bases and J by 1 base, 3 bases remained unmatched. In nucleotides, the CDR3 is TGCGCCAGCAGCTTGGGGTCTAGCGGGGGCACAGATACGCAGTATTTT. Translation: CASSLGSSGGTDTQYF.